The source of this TCR beta chain is a study of metastatic and nonmetastatic thyroid tumors (dated by TCRdb to 2019 to 2021). With respect to the entire study: For patients with malignant and with benign thyroid disease, the researchers compared repertoires between peripheral blood samples and tumor or nodule tissue samples. Points the paper makes about the study in general: In both blood and tumor samples, TCR beta diversity was reported to be significantly higher in malignant tumors than in benign nodules.

The CDR3, cysteine through phenylalanine, is 14 amino acids long. The CDR3 DNA has 42 bases and is translated from base 1. Trimming removed 4 bases from V and 7 bases from J; the gene matches leave 3 bases unexplained. CDR1 and CDR2 are read off the germline V gene as SNHLY and FYNNEI. This clone is classified as medium-sized (0.01 to 0.1%). It has no known antigen specificity. Base qualities are missing; no much larger clone stands one base away. Before undergoing thyroid surgery, none of the patients had been given any kind of treatment. Using T-cell receptor beta sequencing, the researchers looked back retrospectively at clinical samples from patients, gathered between about 2012 and 2019. Libraries were built with PCR. The sequencer was an Illumina HiSeq 4000. High-throughput sequencing was used to profile the CDR3 region of the TCR beta-chain in every patient. The published analysis was carried out like this. Drawing on CDR3 differences between clinicopathological groups, the researchers built a classifier meant to tell apart patients with distant-metastatic papillary thyroid cancer. Repertoire diversity was assessed with the Shannon index, and tumor-blood repertoire similarity with the Morisita-Horn index. TCRdb cleaned the public reads at Q25 with fastp, built clones with MiXCR and kept in-frame beta chains. It is TCRdb's table, rather than the study itself, that gives the V and J calls and clone size. The sample profile shows about 17,000 clones; around 30% of them were found once. The ten largest clones represent about 14% of the sample.

In this chain, TRBV2 is recombined with TRBJ1-6; TRBD1 lines up with 8 middle nucleotides. The origin of this receptor is a female donor with papillary thyroid cancer or a benign thyroid nodule (not recorded which). Some clones in this sample may be carry-over from other donors' samples. The specimen was tumor tissue. Here is the DNA: TGTGCCAGCAGTGTGCAGGGGGCGAATTCACCCCTCCACTTT. This yields the protein CASSVQGANSPLHF.